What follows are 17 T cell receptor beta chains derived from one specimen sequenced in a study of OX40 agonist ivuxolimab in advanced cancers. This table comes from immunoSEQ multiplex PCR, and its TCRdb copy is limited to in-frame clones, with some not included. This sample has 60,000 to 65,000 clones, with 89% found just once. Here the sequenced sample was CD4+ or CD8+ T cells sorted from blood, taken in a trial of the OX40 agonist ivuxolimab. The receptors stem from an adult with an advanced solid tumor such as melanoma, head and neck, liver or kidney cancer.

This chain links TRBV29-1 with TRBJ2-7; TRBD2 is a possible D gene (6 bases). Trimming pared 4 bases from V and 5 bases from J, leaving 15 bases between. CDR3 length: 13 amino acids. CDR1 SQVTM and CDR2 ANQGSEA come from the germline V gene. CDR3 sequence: CSVGFGGLDEQYF. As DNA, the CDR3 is TGCAGCGTTGGGTTCGGGGGTCTCGACGAGCAGTACTTC.

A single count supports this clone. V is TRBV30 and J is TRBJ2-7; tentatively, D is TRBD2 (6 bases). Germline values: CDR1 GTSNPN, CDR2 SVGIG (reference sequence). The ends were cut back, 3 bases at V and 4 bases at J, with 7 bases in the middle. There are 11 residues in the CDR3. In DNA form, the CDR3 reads TGTGCCTGGAGGGAGGGATACGAGCAGTACTTC. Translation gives CAWREGYEQYF.

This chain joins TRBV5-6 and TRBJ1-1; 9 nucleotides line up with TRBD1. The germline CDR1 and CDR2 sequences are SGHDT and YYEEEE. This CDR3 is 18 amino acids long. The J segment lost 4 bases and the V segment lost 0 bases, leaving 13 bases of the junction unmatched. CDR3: CASSLEPGQGLTFTEAFF. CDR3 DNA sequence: TGTGCCAGCAGCTTGGAACCGGGACAGGGTTTGACCTTCACTGAAGCTTTCTTT.

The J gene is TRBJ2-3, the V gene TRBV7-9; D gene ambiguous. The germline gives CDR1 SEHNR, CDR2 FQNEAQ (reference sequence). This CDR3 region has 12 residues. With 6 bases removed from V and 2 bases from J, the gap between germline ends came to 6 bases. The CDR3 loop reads CASSSFTDTQYF. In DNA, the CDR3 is TGTGCCAGCAGTTCCTTCACAGATACGCAGTATTTT.

The CDR3 is CASSLTGGSYNEQFF. CDR3 nucleotides: TGCGCCAGCAGCTTGACAGGGGGATCCTACAATGAGCAGTTCTTC. The gene calls are TRBV5-1 and TRBJ2-1; 8 nucleotides line up with TRBD1. V shed 1 base, J shed 1 base, and the junction held 1 base outside the gene matches. Looked up from germline, CDR1 is SGHRS and CDR2 is YFSETQ. The CDR3 is made up of 15 amino acids.

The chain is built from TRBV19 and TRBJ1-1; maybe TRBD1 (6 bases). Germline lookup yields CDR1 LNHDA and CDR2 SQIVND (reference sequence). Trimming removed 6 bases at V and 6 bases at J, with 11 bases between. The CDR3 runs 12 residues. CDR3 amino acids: CASRGQTPEAFF. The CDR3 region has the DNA TGTGCCAGTAGGGGACAAACCCCTGAAGCTTTCTTT.

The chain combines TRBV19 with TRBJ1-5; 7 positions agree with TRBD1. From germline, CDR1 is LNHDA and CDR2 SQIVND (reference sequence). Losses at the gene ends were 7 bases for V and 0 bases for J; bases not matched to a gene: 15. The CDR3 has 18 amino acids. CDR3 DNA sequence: TGTGCCAGTATGGATCTGATGCAGGGGGTCTATAGCAATCAGCCCCAGCATTTT. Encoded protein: CASMDLMQGVYSNQPQHF.

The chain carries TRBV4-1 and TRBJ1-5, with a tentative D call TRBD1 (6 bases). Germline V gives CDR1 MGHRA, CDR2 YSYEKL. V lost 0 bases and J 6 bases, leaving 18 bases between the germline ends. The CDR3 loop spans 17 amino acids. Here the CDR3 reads CASSQEGSLGGGQPQHF. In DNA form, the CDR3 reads TGCGCCAGCAGCCAAGAGGGTAGCCTAGGGGGGGGTCAGCCCCAGCATTTT.

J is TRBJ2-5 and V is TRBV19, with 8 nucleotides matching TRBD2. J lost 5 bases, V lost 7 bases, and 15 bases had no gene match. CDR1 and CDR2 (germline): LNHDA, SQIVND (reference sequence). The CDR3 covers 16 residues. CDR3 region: CASTGSGGPVHETQYF. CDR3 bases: TGTGCCAGTACAGGAAGCGGGGGCCCAGTACACGAGACCCAGTACTTC. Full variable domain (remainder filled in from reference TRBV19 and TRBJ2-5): DGGITQSPKYLFRKEGQNVTLSCEQNLNHDAMYWYRQDPGQGLRLIYYSQIVNDFQKGDIAEGYSVSREKKESFPLTVTSAQKNPTAFYLCASTGSGGPVHETQYFGPGTRLLVL.

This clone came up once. The CDR3 here is CAPGTGLNLQYGYTF. CDR3 bases: TGTGCCCCCGGGACAGGGTTGAACTTGCAGTATGGCTACACCTTC. This chain connects TRBV19 to TRBJ1-2; 9 bases align to TRBD1. Germline trimming cut 11 bases from V and 5 bases from J; bases unmatched to any gene: 15. This CDR3 spans 15 amino acids. Germline lookup yields CDR1 LNHDA and CDR2 SQIVND (reference sequence).

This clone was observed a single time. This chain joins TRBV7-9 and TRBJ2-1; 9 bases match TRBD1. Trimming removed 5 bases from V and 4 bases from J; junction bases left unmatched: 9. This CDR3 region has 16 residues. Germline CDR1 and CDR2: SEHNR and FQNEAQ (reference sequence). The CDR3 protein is CASSPGTGSFYNEQFF. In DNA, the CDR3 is TGTGCCAGCAGCCCCGGGACAGGGTCTTTTTACAATGAGCAGTTCTTC.

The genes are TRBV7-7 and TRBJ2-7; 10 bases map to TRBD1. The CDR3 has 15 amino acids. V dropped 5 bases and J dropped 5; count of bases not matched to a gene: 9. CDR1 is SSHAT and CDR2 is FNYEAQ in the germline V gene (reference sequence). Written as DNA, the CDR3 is TGTGCCAGCAGCGCTCGGGACAGGGGTCTGGACGAGCAGTACTTC. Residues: CASSARDRGLDEQYF.

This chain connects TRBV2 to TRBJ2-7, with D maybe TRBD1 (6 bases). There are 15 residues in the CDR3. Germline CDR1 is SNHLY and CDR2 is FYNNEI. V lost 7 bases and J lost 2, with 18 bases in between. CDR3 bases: TGTGCCAGCACCATTAGGTGGGGGCCAGCCTACGAGCAGTACTTC. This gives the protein CASTIRWGPAYEQYF.

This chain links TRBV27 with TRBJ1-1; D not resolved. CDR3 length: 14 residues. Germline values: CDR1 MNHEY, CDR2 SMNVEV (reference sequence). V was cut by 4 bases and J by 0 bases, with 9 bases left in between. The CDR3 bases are TGTGCCAGCAGTTCGAGTTATATGAACACTGAAGCTTTCTTT. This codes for CASSSSYMNTEAFF.

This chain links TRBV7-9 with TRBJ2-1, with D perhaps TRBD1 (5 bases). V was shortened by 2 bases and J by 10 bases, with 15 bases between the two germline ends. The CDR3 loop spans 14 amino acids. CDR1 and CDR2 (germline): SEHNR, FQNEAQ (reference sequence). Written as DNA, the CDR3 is TGTGCCAGCAGCTTATTCGACGGTTCAGGGGAGCAGTTCTTC. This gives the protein CASSLFDGSGEQFF.

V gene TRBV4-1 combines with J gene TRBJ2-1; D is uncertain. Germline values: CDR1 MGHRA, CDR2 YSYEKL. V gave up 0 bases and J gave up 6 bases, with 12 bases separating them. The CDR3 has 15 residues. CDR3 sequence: CASSQDEGRGNEQFF. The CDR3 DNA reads TGCGCCAGCAGCCAAGATGAAGGCCGTGGCAATGAGCAGTTCTTC.

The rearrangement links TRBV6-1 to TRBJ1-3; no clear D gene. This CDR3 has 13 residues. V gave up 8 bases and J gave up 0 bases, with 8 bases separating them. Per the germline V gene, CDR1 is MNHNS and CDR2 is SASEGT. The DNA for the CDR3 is TGTGCCAGCCCCGCGAGCTCTGGAAACACCATATATTTT. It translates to CASPASSGNTIYF.